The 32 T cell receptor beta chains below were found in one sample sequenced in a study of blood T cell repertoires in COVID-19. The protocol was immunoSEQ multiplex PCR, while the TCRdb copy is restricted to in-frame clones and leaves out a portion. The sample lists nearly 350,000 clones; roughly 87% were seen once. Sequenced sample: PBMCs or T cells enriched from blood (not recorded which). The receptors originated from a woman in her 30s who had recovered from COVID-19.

The CDR3 loop is CASSEQQGRGSPLHF. The CDR3 bases are TGTGCCAGCAGTGAACAACAGGGGCGAGGTTCACCCCTCCACTTT. The chain links TRBV6-4 to TRBJ1-6; 7 bases fit TRBD1. Trimming cost V 3 bases and J 9 bases; bases outside gene matches: 8. The CDR3 is 15 amino acids. The germline gives CDR1 MRHNA, CDR2 SNTAGT.

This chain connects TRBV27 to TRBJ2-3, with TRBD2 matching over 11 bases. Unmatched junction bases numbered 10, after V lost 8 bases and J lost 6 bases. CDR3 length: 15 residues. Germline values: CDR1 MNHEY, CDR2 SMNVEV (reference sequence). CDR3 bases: TGTGCCAGCGGCGTAGCGGGGGGGTCACGGGATACGCAGTATTTT. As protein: CASGVAGGSRDTQYF.

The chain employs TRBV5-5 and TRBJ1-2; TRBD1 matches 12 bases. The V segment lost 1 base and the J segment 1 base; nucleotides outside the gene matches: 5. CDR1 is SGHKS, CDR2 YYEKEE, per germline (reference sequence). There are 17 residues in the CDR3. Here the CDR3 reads CASSLTGTGGNNYGYTF. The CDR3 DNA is TGTGCCAGCAGCTTGACCGGGACAGGGGGCAATAACTATGGCTACACCTTC.

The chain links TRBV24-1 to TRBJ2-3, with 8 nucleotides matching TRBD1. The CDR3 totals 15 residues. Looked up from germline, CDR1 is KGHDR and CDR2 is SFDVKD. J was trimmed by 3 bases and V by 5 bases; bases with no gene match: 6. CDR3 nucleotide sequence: TGTGCCACCAGTGCCTCGGACAGGGTTACAGATACGCAGTATTTT. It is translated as CATSASDRVTDTQYF.

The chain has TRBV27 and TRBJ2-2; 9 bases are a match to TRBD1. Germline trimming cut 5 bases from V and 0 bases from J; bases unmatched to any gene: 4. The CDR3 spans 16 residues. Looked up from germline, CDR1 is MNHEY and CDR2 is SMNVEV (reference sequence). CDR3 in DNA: TGTGCCAGCAGTAATACAGGGGGCGCGAACACCGGGGAGCTGTTTTTT. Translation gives CASSNTGGANTGELFF.

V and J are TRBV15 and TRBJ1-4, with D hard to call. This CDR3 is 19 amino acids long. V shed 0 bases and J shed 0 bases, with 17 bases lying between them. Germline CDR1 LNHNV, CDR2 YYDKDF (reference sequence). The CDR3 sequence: CATSRDLFGMGTTNEKLFF. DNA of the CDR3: TGTGCCACCAGCAGAGATCTGTTCGGGATGGGGACAACTAATGAAAAACTGTTTTTT.

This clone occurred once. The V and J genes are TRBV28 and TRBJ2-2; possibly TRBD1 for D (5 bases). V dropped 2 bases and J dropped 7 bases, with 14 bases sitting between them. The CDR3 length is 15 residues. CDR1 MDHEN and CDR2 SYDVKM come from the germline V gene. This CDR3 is CASSLGQGLDGELFF. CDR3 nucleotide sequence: TGTGCCAGCAGTTTAGGGCAGGGTCTCGACGGGGAGCTGTTTTTT.

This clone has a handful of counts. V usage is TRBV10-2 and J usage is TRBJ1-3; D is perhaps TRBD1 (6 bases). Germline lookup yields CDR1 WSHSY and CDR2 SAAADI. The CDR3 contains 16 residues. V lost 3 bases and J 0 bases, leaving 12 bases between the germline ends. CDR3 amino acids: CASSDAPDSSGNTIYF. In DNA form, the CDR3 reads TGCGCCAGCAGTGATGCCCCGGACAGCTCTGGAAACACCATATATTTT.

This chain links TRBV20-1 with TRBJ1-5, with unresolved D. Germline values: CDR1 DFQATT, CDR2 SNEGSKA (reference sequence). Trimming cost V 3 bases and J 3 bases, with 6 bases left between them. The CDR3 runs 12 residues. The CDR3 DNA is TGCAGTGCTAGTTCCATCAATCAGCCCCAGCATTTT. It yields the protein CSASSINQPQHF.

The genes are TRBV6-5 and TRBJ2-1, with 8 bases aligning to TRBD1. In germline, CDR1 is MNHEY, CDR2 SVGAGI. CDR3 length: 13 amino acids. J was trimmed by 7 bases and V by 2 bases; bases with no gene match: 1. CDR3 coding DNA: TGTGCCAGCAGTTACAACAGGGGGAATGAGCAGTTCTTC. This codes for CASSYNRGNEQFF.

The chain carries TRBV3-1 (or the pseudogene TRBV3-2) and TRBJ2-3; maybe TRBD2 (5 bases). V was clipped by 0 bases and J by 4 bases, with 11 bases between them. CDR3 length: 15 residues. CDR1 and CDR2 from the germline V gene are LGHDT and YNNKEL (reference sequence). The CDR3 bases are TGTGCCAGCAGCCAAGATACCTTGGGAGCAGATACGCAGTATTTT. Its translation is CASSQDTLGADTQYF.

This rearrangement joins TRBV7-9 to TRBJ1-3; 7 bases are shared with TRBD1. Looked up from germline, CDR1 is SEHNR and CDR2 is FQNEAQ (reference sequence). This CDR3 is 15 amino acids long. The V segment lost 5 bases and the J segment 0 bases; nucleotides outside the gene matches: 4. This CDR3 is CASSKGQHSGNTIYF. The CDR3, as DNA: TGTGCCAGCAGCAAGGGACAGCACTCTGGAAACACCATATATTTT.

The chain's CDR3 is CASSQLDRGTYEQYF. The CDR3 DNA follows: TGTGCCAGCAGCCAACTAGACAGGGGGACGTACGAGCAGTACTTC. The chain links TRBV14 to TRBJ2-7; TRBD1 matches at 9 bases. J was trimmed by 4 bases and V by 2 bases; bases with no gene match: 6. Germline V gives CDR1 SGHDN, CDR2 FVKESK. The CDR3 covers 15 residues.

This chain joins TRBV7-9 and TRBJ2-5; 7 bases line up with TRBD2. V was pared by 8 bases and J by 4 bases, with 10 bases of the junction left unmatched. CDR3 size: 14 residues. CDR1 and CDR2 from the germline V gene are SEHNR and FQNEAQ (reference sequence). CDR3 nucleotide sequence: TGTGCCAGCTCCCTGAAGCGGGGCGGAGAGACCCAGTACTTC. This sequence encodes CASSLKRGGETQYF.

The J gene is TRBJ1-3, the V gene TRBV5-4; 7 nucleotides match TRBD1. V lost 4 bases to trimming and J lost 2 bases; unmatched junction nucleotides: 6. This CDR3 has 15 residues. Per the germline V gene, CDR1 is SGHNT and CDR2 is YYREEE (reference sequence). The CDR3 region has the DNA TGTGCCAGCAGCCGATCGGACAGGCCTGGAAACACCATATATTTT. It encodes CASSRSDRPGNTIYF.

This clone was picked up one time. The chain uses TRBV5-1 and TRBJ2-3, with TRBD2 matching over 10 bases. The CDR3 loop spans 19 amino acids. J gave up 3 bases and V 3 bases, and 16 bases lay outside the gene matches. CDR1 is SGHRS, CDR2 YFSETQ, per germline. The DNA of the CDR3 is TGCGCCAGCAGCTCCTTGGGCCTAGCGGGGGAGCAGAGGACAGATACGCAGTATTTT. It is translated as CASSSLGLAGEQRTDTQYF.

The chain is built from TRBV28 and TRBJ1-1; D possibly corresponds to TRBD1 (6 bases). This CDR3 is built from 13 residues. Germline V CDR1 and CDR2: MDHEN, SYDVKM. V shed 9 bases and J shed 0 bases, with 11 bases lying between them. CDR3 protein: CASFRTVNTEAFF. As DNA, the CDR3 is TGTGCCAGTTTCCGGACAGTGAACACTGAAGCTTTCTTT.

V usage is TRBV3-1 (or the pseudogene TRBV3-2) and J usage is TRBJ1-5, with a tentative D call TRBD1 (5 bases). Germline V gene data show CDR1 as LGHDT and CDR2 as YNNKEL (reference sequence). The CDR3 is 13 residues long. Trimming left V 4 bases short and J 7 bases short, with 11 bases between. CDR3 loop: CASSPRVGQPQHF. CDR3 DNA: TGTGCCAGCAGCCCCAGGGTCGGGCAGCCCCAGCATTTT.

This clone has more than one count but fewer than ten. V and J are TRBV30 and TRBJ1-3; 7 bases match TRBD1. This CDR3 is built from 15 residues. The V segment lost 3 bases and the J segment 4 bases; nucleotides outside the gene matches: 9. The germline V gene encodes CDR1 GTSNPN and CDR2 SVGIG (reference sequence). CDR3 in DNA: TGTGCCTGGAGCGGAAGACAGGGAACGGGAAACACCATATATTTT. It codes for CAWSGRQGTGNTIYF.

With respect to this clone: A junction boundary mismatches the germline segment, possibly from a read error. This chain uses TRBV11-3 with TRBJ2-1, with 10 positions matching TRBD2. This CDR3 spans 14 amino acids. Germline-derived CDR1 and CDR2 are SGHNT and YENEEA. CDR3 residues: CASSFGLAGAPVLF. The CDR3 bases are TGTGCCAGCAGCTTCGGGCTAGCGGGGGCCCCCGTGCTCTTC.

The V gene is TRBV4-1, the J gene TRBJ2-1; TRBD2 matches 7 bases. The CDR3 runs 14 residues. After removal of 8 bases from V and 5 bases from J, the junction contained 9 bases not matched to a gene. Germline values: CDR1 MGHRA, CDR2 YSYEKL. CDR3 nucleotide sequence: TGCGCCAGCCGTCGGAGCGGGGCCAACAATGAGCAGTTCTTC. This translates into CASRRSGANNEQFF.

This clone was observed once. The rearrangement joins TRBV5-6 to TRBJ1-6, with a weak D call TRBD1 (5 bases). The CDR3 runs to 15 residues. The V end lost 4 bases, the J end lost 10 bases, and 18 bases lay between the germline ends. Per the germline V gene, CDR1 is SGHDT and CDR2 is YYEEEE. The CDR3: CASSLPSGAGSPLHF. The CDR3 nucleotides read TGTGCCAGCAGCCTGCCGAGTGGGGCAGGGTCACCCCTCCACTTT.

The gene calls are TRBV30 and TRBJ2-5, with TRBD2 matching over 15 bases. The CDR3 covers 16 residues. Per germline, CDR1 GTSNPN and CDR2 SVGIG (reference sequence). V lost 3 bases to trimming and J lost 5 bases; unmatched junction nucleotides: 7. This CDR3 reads CAWSGLAGGFGETQYF. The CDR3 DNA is TGTGCCTGGAGCGGACTAGCGGGGGGGTTCGGGGAGACCCAGTACTTC.

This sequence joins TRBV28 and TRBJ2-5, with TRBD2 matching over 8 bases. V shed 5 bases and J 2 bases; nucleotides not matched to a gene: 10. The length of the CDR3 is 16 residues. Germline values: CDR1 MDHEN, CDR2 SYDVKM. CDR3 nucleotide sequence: TGTGCCAGCAGTCCTTCGGGACTAGGGGAACAAGAGACCCAGTACTTC. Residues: CASSPSGLGEQETQYF.

CDR3 nucleotides: TGTGCCAGCAGTGAAGGGCGAGGGGGATTGAAGGATGGCGAGCAGTACTTC. Residues: CASSEGRGGLKDGEQYF. V gene TRBV6-1 combines with J gene TRBJ2-7; D perhaps matches TRBD1 (6 bases). Trimming cost V 1 base and J 6 bases, with 22 bases left between them. Looked up from germline, CDR1 is MNHNS and CDR2 is SASEGT. This CDR3 has 17 amino acids.

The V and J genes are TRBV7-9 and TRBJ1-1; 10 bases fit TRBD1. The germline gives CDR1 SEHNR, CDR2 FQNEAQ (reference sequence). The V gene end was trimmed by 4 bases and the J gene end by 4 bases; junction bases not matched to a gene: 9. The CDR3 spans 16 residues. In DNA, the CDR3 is TGTGCCAGCAGCTCCGAGACAGGGGGCGATTTCACTGAAGCTTTCTTT. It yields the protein CASSSETGGDFTEAFF.

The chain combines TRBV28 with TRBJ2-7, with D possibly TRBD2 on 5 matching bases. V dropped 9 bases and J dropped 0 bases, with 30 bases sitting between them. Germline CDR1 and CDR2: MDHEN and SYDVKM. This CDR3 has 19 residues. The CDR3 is CASTRRSWLSLTSSYEQYF. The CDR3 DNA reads TGTGCCAGTACTCGGAGGAGTTGGCTCTCTCTGACGAGCTCCTACGAGCAGTACTTC. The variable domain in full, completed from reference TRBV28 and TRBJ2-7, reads DVKVTQSSRYLVKRTGEKVFLECVQDMDHENMFWYRQDPGLGLRLIYFSYDVKMKEKGDIPEGYSVSREKKERFSLILESASTNQTSMYLCASTRRSWLSLTSSYEQYFGPGTRLTVT.

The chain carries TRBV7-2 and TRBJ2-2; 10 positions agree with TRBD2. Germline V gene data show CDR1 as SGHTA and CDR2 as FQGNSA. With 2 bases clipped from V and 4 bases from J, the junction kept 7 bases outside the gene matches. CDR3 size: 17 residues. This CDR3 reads CASSLTSGALLTGELFF. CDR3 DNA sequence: TGTGCCAGCAGCTTAACTAGCGGGGCTCTACTCACCGGGGAGCTGTTTTTT.

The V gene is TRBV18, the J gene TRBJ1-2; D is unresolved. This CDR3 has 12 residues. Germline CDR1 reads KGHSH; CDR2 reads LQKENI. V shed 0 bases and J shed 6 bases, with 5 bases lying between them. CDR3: CASSPPRNGYTF. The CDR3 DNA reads TGTGCCAGCTCACCACCGAGGAATGGCTACACCTTC.

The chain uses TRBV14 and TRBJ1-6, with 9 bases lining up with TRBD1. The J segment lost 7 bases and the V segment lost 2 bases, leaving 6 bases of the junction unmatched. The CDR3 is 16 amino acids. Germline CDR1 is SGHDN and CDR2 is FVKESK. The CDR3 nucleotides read TGTGCCAGCAGCCAACCCGGGACAGGGATAAATTCACCCCTCCACTTT. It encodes CASSQPGTGINSPLHF.

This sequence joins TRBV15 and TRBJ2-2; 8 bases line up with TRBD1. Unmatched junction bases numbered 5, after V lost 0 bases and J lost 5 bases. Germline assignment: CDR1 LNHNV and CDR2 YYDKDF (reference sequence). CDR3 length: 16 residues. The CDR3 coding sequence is TGTGCCACCAGCAGAGATCGGGACAGGTGGACCGGGGAGCTGTTTTTT. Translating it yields CATSRDRDRWTGELFF.

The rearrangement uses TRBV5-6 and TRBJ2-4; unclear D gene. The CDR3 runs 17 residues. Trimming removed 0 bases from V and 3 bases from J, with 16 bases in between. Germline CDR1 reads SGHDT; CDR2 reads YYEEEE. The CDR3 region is CASSLGFYRQDKNIQYF. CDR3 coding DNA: TGTGCCAGCAGCTTGGGGTTTTACCGCCAGGACAAAAACATTCAGTACTTC. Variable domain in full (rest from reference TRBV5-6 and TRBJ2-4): DAGVTQSPTHLIKTRGQQVTLRCSPKSGHDTVSWYQQALGQGPQFIFQYYEEEERQRGNFPDRFSGHQFPNYSSELNVNALLLGDSALYLCASSLGFYRQDKNIQYFGAGTRLSVL.